This is a list of T cell receptor beta chains from one sample in a study of molecular identifiers for immune sequencing clone quantification. A single record per CDR3 protein comes from TCRdb applying MiXCR to the PCR reads. The data hold hundreds of thousands of distinct CDR3 sequences, with under 25% observed a single time. Sequencing used naive CD8+ T cells from blood, with Jurkat cell RNA spiked in. These receptors all stem from a human donor in good health. Some libraries in this study had Jurkat cell RNA spiked in. CDR3s include the opening cysteine and the closing phenylalanine or tryptophan. D genes are given only for firm matches. Clone size, where shown, is once, few, many, or a class for clones that have expanded.

size | D | J | V | DNA | CDR3
many | . | TRBJ2-5 | TRBV28 | TGTGCCAGCAGTTTCTTTGGCGGGACGTCTTACCAAGAGACCCAGTACTTC | CASSFFGGTSYQETQYF
. | . | TRBJ2-3 | TRBV4-1 | TGCGCCAGCAGCCAAGCGCTCACAGATACGCAGTATTTT | CASSQALTDTQYF
many | . | TRBJ2-3 | TRBV5-4 | TGTGCCAGCAGCTTGGAGTTTGATACGCAGTATTTT | CASSLEFDTQYF
. | . | TRBJ2-5 | TRBV15 | TGTGCCACCAGCAGCCTTTACCAAGAGACCCAGTACTTC | CATSSLYQETQYF
few | . | TRBJ2-1 | TRBV27 | TGTGCCAGCAGTAGAAGGGGGTCGGAGAATGAGCAGTTCTTC | CASSRRGSENEQFF
few | . | TRBJ2-3 | TRBV2 | TGTGCCAGCAGTGTATATGGTTCGCGGAATACGCAGTATTTT | CASSVYGSRNTQYF
many | . | TRBJ2-7 | TRBV7-6 | TGTGCCAGCAGCTTAGAGGGTAGGGAGCAGTACTTC | CASSLEGREQYF
. | TRBD1 | TRBJ1-1 | TRBV5-6 | TGCGCCAGCAGCCCCTGGACAGGAATGAACACTGAAGGTTTCTTT | CASSPWTGMNTEGFF
many | TRBD2 | TRBJ2-3 | TRBV5-5 | TGTGCCAGCAGCTTCAGCGGGAGTAGTGGAGATACGCAGTATTTT | CASSFSGSSGDTQYF
few | . | TRBJ1-6 | TRBV27 | TGTGCCAGCAGTTTTTCTCGGGGCGTGAATTCACCCCTCCACTTT | CASSFSRGVNSPLHF
few | TRBD2 | TRBJ2-3 | TRBV25-1 | TGTGCCAGCAGGGAGTATAGCGGGACGGGAGATACGCAGTATTTT | CASREYSGTGDTQYF
many | . | TRBJ2-7 | TRBV4-3 | TGCGCCAGCAGCCAAGGGACGGATTTCTACGAGCAGTACTTC | CASSQGTDFYEQYF
. | . | TRBJ2-2 | TRBV27 | TGTGCCAGCAGTTTATCTCCGGGACGCCACGGGGAGCTGTTTTTT | CASSLSPGRHGELFF
. | . | TRBJ1-4 | TRBV28 | TGTGCCAGCAGTTCGACCAGCCTCGAAAAACTGTTTTTT | CASSSTSLEKLFF
many | . | TRBJ2-3 | TRBV4-3 | TGCGCCAGCAGCCAAGAAGGGGATGGGTCAGATACGCAGTATTTT | CASSQEGDGSDTQYF
few | TRBD2 | TRBJ2-7 | TRBV7-9 | TGTGCCAGCAGCTTAGCGCGCGACGGGAGGCCCTACGAGCAGTACTTC | CASSLARDGRPYEQYF
. | . | TRBJ1-4 | TRBV7-9 | TGTGCCAGCAGTTCAGGGAGTGAAAAACTGTTTTTT | CASSSGSEKLFF
many | TRBD1 | TRBJ1-1 | TRBV7-9 | TGTGCCAGCAGACAGGGGGTAGCTGAAGCTTTCTTT | CASRQGVAEAFF
once | . | TRBJ1-1 | TRBV20-1 | TGCAGTGCTAGAGATCAGCTGAACACTGAAGCTATCTTT | CSARDQLNTEAIF
many | TRBD2 | TRBJ2-3 | TRBV7-9 | TGTGCCAGCAGCCCCCAACTAGCGGGAGGCACCTTGAGCACAGATACGCAGTATTTT | CASSPQLAGGTLSTDTQYF